The rows below give T cell receptor beta chains drawn from one sample of a study of CD8+ T cells in alopecia areata. Here immunoSEQ multiplex PCR was the method, and the copy in TCRdb shows in-frame clones only, minus some. This table has about 140,000 clones, about 51% appearing once. The input for sequencing was CD4+ T cells sorted from blood, taken at week 0. The receptors come from a human donor with alopecia areata. Each CDR3 is given without its conserved first and last residue. Each record gives: CDR3 length, J gene, V gene, CDR3 protein.

cdr3_length: 11; j_call: TRBJ2-2; v_call: TRBV2; cdr3_aa: ATTSGEGGELF
cdr3_length: 10; j_call: TRBJ2-3; v_call: TRBV5-1; cdr3_aa: ASSLLTDTQY
cdr3_length: 12; j_call: TRBJ2-3; v_call: TRBV27; cdr3_aa: ASSFRARTDTQY
cdr3_length: 12; j_call: TRBJ2-1; v_call: TRBV30; cdr3_aa: AWTIAGSYNEQF
cdr3_length: 11; j_call: TRBJ2-6; v_call: TRBV29-1; cdr3_aa: SVRRSGANVLT
cdr3_length: 13; j_call: TRBJ2-7; v_call: TRBV28; cdr3_aa: ASSSPQRRSYEQY
cdr3_length: 10; j_call: TRBJ2-2; v_call: TRBV19; cdr3_aa: ASSMRPRELF
cdr3_length: 13; j_call: TRBJ1-3; v_call: TRBV30; cdr3_aa: AWSVRLQTGNTIY
cdr3_length: 11; j_call: TRBJ2-7; v_call: TRBV15; cdr3_aa: ATSRDLASEQY
cdr3_length: 13; j_call: TRBJ1-5; v_call: TRBV5-6; cdr3_aa: ASSLGWGRNQPQH
cdr3_length: 11; j_call: TRBJ1-1; v_call: TRBV5-1; cdr3_aa: ASSPLLNTEAF
cdr3_length: 13; j_call: TRBJ2-7; v_call: TRBV15; cdr3_aa: ATSRRRTELYEQY
cdr3_length: 12; j_call: TRBJ2-5; v_call: TRBV2; cdr3_aa: ASSTPWQGETQY
cdr3_length: 17; j_call: TRBJ1-5; v_call: TRBV7-9; cdr3_aa: ASSSDHGSTIYSNQPQH
cdr3_length: 16; j_call: TRBJ1-5; v_call: TRBV23-1; cdr3_aa: ASSQQEDRENYNQPQH
cdr3_length: 13; j_call: TRBJ1-2; v_call: TRBV19; cdr3_aa: ASSPQGAAGGGYT
cdr3_length: 14; j_call: TRBJ2-7; v_call: TRBV5-4; cdr3_aa: ASSWGGGQGNYEQY
cdr3_length: 12; j_call: TRBJ1-1; v_call: TRBV29-1; cdr3_aa: SVGEGGQNTEAF
cdr3_length: 14; j_call: TRBJ2-1; v_call: TRBV30; cdr3_aa: AGTLAGGLSYNEQF
cdr3_length: 12; j_call: TRBJ2-7; v_call: TRBV7-9; cdr3_aa: ASILAGMAYEQY
cdr3_length: 13; j_call: TRBJ2-4; v_call: TRBV29-1; cdr3_aa: SVEVTRTTKNIQY
cdr3_length: 11; j_call: TRBJ2-1; v_call: TRBV18; cdr3_aa: ASSPIGRHEQF
cdr3_length: 14; j_call: TRBJ2-3; v_call: TRBV7-2; cdr3_aa: ASSPRIGRGTDTQY
cdr3_length: 11; j_call: TRBJ2-6; v_call: TRBV29-1; cdr3_aa: SVTGVGANVLT
cdr3_length: 13; j_call: TRBJ1-1; v_call: TRBV29-1; cdr3_aa: SVEAFGRGDTEAF
cdr3_length: 15; j_call: TRBJ1-5; v_call: TRBV30; cdr3_aa: AWSVRKGGWGDQPQH
cdr3_length: 15; j_call: TRBJ2-2; v_call: TRBV4-3; cdr3_aa: ASSPGLAGPGFGELF
cdr3_length: 10; j_call: TRBJ2-7; v_call: TRBV29-1; cdr3_aa: SVASGPYEQY
cdr3_length: 12; j_call: TRBJ2-3; v_call: TRBV10-3; cdr3_aa: AISRLVRTDTQY
cdr3_length: 12; j_call: TRBJ2-2; v_call: TRBV18; cdr3_aa: ASSETTSVGELF
cdr3_length: 14; j_call: TRBJ2-3; v_call: TRBV5-4; cdr3_aa: ASSPGTYPLGNTQY
cdr3_length: 11; j_call: TRBJ2-5; v_call: TRBV7-8; cdr3_aa: ASSLARGGTQY
cdr3_length: 9; j_call: TRBJ2-7; v_call: TRBV23-1; cdr3_aa: ASSHGYEQY
cdr3_length: 11; j_call: TRBJ2-7; v_call: TRBV2; cdr3_aa: ASSEVESYEQY
cdr3_length: 11; j_call: TRBJ2-6; v_call: TRBV30; cdr3_aa: AWRGAGANVLT
cdr3_length: 9; j_call: TRBJ2-5; v_call: TRBV29-1; cdr3_aa: SAGGPETQY
cdr3_length: 11; j_call: TRBJ2-2; v_call: TRBV6-5; cdr3_aa: ASSLKHTGELF
cdr3_length: 14; j_call: TRBJ2-7; v_call: TRBV5-1; cdr3_aa: ASRISLSRASGEQY
cdr3_length: 9; j_call: TRBJ2-3; v_call: TRBV29-1; cdr3_aa: SLDRGDTQY
cdr3_length: 11; j_call: TRBJ2-1; v_call: TRBV10-3; cdr3_aa: ATHRGPYNEQF
cdr3_length: 13; j_call: TRBJ1-5; v_call: TRBV5-1; cdr3_aa: ASSPGQYSNQPQH
cdr3_length: 10; j_call: TRBJ1-2; v_call: TRBV6-1; cdr3_aa: ASSGARYGYT
cdr3_length: 11; j_call: TRBJ2-7; v_call: TRBV18; cdr3_aa: ASSADGSYEQY
cdr3_length: 12; j_call: TRBJ1-2; v_call: TRBV30; cdr3_aa: ASGGLGQTYGYT
cdr3_length: 11; j_call: TRBJ1-2; v_call: TRBV30; cdr3_aa: AWSPQGHYGYT
cdr3_length: 12; j_call: TRBJ2-1; v_call: TRBV5-1; cdr3_aa: ASSGGTGVGEQF
cdr3_length: 12; j_call: TRBJ2-7; v_call: TRBV7-2; cdr3_aa: ASSFGGASYEQY
cdr3_length: 16; j_call: TRBJ2-3; v_call: TRBV4-3; cdr3_aa: ASSQDLFREGQPDTQY
cdr3_length: 9; j_call: TRBJ2-5; v_call: TRBV7-9; cdr3_aa: ASSLDIMGY
cdr3_length: 11; j_call: TRBJ2-7; v_call: TRBV30; cdr3_aa: AWSWRGVDEQY